The 10 T cell receptor beta chains listed next were all sequenced from one sample in a study of T cells in tumors after PD-1 blockade. Generated by immunoSEQ multiplex PCR, the TCRdb table keeps only in-frame clones and is missing some. The sample has approximately 47,000 clones; over 70% are singletons. Sequencing was performed on PBMCs, taken before anti-PD-1 treatment. The origin of the receptors is a human donor with basal cell carcinoma.

V is TRBV29-1 and J is TRBJ1-3; D possibly corresponds to TRBD1 (5 bases). V gave up 7 bases and J gave up 2 bases, with 12 bases separating them. Germline CDR1 reads SQVTM; CDR2 reads ANQGSEA. This CDR3 is 13 amino acids long. The CDR3 spells CSALGGAGNTIYF. For the CDR3, the DNA is TGCAGCGCCCTGGGGGGAGCTGGAAACACCATATATTTT.

This chain joins TRBV5-6 and TRBJ1-5; D unresolved. CDR3 size: 14 residues. Trimming left V 4 bases short and J 5 bases short, with 13 bases between. The V gene's germline CDR1 is SGHDT and CDR2 YYEEEE. CDR3 in amino acids: CASSTYYWDQPQHF. CDR3 in DNA: TGTGCCAGCAGCACGTATTATTGGGATCAGCCCCAGCATTTT.

The chain has TRBV5-6 and TRBJ1-3; D not certain. The CDR3 runs 14 residues. Germline lookup yields CDR1 SGHDT and CDR2 YYEEEE. The V gene lost 0 bases and the J gene lost 4 bases, with 8 bases spanning the gap. For the CDR3, the DNA is TGTGCCAGCAGCTTGGAAGGGATCGGAAACACCATATATTTT. This translates into CASSLEGIGNTIYF.

The rearrangement joins TRBV30 to TRBJ1-1; TRBD1 aligns across 7 bases. The germline V gene encodes CDR1 GTSNPN and CDR2 SVGIG (reference sequence). Trimming cost V 4 bases and J 3 bases; bases outside gene matches: 5. The CDR3 contains 13 residues. This chain's CDR3 is CAWKDRAYTEAFF. CDR3 sequence (DNA): TGTGCCTGGAAAGACAGGGCTTACACTGAAGCTTTCTTT.

This chain connects TRBV5-1 to TRBJ2-4; D perhaps matches TRBD2 (5 bases). The V gene lost 4 bases and the J gene lost 9 bases, with 17 bases spanning the gap. The CDR3 extends over 14 amino acids. Germline V gene sequence: CDR1 SGHRS, CDR2 YFSETQ. CDR3 DNA sequence: TGCGCCAGCAGCCCCCGTTTCGGGGATGGCATTCAGTACTTC. Residues: CASSPRFGDGIQYF.

This clone has only a few counts. The same CDR3 arises from other DNA sequences in this sample as well. This chain joins TRBV19 and TRBJ2-7; a possible D gene is TRBD1 (6 bases). V was shortened by 3 bases and J by 2 bases, with 11 bases between the two germline ends. The CDR3 length is 14 residues. CDR1 and CDR2 (germline): LNHDA, SQIVND (reference sequence). DNA of the CDR3: TGTGCCAGTAGTATTCTGGACAGAACCTACGAGCAGTACTTC. Translation: CASSILDRTYEQYF.

V and J are TRBV18 and TRBJ2-7, with D possibly being TRBD1 (6 bases). The CDR3 consists of 14 residues. V shed 6 bases and J shed 1 base, with 13 bases lying between them. Germline CDR1 and CDR2: KGHSH and LQKENI. Written as DNA, the CDR3 is TGTGCCAGCTCCGACCAGGGGAGTTCCTACGAGCAGTACTTC. This sequence encodes CASSDQGSSYEQYF.

The chain combines TRBV5-5 with TRBJ1-2, with D uncertain. The CDR3 totals 13 residues. In germline, CDR1 is SGHKS, CDR2 YYEKEE (reference sequence). Trimming left V 0 bases short and J 4 bases short, with 7 bases between. CDR3: CASSLEGLYGYTF. The CDR3 bases are TGTGCCAGCAGCTTGGAAGGGCTCTATGGCTACACCTTC.

This clone was counted once. The chain links TRBV7-9 to TRBJ1-5, with D possibly being TRBD1 (5 bases). Per germline, CDR1 SEHNR and CDR2 FQNEAQ (reference sequence). The CDR3 consists of 14 residues. Trimming pared 5 bases from V and 5 bases from J, leaving 13 bases between. The CDR3 DNA reads TGTGCCAGCAGCCCTGGGGGGGGGTATCAGCCCCAGCATTTT. Translated, it gives CASSPGGGYQPQHF.

J is TRBJ2-7 and V is TRBV2, with TRBD2 as a possible D gene (5 bases). V was trimmed by 2 bases and J by 4 bases, leaving 18 bases between them. Germline V gene data show CDR1 as SNHLY and CDR2 as FYNNEI. This CDR3 has 16 residues. CDR3 in DNA: TGTGCCAGCAGTGAACTGTTGTACGGAGGTTGGTACGAGCAGTACTTC. Protein sequence: CASSELLYGGWYEQYF.